Listed here is a single TCR beta chain. The antigen remains unidentified. The sample belongs to a study of blood T cells in healthy people across ages. Study-wide points: Per million T cells, TCR beta diversity dropped about linearly as age rose.

Each sample gave at least 6.5 million isolated PBMCs. Next came a second PCR, run for about 6 to 12 cycles, which used a sample-barcoded 5' primer along with a J-beta primer mix. Every single cDNA molecule received a tag from a template-switch adaptor with 12 random nucleotides. Samples each returned at least 3 million CDR3-containing paired-end reads. TCRdb processed the 5' RACE reads anew with MiXCR; each CDR3 protein has one entry. The profile shows approximately 1,100,000 distinct CDR3 sequences, under 45% of them singletons. The sequence derives from a woman between 55 and 75 years old in good health. Sequencing was done on a sample of blood.

The CDR3 spells CSVEDDGSYEQYF. The DNA of the CDR3 is TGCAGCGTTGAAGATGACGGTTCCTACGAGCAGTACTTC. V and J are TRBV29-1 and TRBJ2-7; D is undetermined. The V end was cut by 0 bases, the J end by 1 base, with 7 bases between. CDR1 is SQVTM, CDR2 ANQGSEA, per germline. This CDR3 comprises 13 residues.